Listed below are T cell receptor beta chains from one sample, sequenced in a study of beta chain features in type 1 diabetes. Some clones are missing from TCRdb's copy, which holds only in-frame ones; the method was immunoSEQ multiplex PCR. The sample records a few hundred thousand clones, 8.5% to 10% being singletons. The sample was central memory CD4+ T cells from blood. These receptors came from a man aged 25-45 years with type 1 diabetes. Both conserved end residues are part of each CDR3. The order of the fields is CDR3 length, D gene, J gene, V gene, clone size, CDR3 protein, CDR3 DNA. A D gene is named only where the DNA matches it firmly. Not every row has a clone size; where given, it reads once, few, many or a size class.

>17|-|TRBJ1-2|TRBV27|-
CASSLERPSTTNYGYTF
TGTGCCAGCAGCTTAGAAAGGCCGAGCACTACTAACTATGGCTACACCTTC
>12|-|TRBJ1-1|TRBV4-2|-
CASSVDQTEAFF
TGTGCCAGCAGCGTGGATCAGACTGAAGCTTTCTTT
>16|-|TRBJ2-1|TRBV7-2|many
CASRPSLGLLNNEQFF
TGTGCCAGCAGGCCCTCCCTCGGACTTTTAAACAATGAGCAGTTCTTC
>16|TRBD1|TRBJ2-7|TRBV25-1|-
CASSLRGQGASYEQYF
TGTGCCAGCAGTCTGCGTGGACAGGGGGCCTCCTACGAGCAGTACTTC
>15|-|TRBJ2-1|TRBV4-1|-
CASNLLGAVRNEQFF
TGTGCCAGCAACCTATTAGGGGCAGTCCGCAATGAGCAGTTCTTC
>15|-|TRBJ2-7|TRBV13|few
CASSHNGGPTYEQYF
TGTGCCAGCAGCCACAACGGGGGCCCCACCTACGAGCAGTACTTC
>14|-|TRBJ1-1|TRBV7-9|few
CASSPENGGSEAFF
TGTGCCAGCAGCCCAGAAAACGGCGGCTCTGAAGCTTTCTTT
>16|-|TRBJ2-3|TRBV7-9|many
CASSSRDFGGTDTQYF
TGTGCCAGCAGCTCCAGGGACTTCGGCGGGACAGATACGCAGTATTTT
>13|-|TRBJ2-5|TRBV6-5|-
CASSTRVWETQYF
TGTGCCAGCAGTACGAGGGTGTGGGAGACCCAGTACTTC
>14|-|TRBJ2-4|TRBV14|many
CASSQIGGRNIQYF
TGTGCCAGCAGCCAAATTGGGGGGCGGAACATTCAGTACTTC
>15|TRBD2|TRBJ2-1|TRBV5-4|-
CASSWTSGGYNEQFF
TGTGCCAGCAGCTGGACCTCCGGGGGGTACAATGAGCAGTTCTTC
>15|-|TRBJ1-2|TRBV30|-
CAWKQGSLLNYGYTF
TGTGCCTGGAAGCAGGGTTCTCTCCTTAACTATGGCTACACCTTC
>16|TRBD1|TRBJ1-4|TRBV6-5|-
CASSYSGTAGPEKLFF
TGTGCCAGCAGTTACTCCGGGACAGCCGGCCCTGAAAAACTGTTTTTT
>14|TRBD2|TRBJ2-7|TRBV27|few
CASRRGLTAYEQYF
TGTGCCAGCAGGAGGGGACTAACAGCCTACGAGCAGTACTTC
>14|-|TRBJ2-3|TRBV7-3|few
CASSLTGTTDTQYF
TGTGCCAGCAGCTTAACGGGGACAACAGATACGCAGTATTTT
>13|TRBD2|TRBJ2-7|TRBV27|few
CASSRNGGSEQYF
TGTGCCAGCAGCAGAAACGGGGGGTCCGAGCAGTACTTC
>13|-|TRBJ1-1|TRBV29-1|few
CSVEGGPFYEAFF
TGCAGCGTTGAGGGTGGACCGTTTTATGAAGCTTTCTTT
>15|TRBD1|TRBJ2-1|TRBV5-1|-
CASSFSGTADNEQFF
TGCGCCAGCAGCTTCTCCGGGACAGCTGACAATGAGCAGTTCTTC
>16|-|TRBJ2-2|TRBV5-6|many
CASSPTGGAGTGELFF
TGTGCCAGCAGCCCTACCGGGGGCGCAGGGACCGGGGAGCTGTTTTTT
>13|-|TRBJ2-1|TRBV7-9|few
CASCMGSYNEQFF
TGTGCCAGCTGCATGGGGAGTTACAATGAGCAGTTCTTC
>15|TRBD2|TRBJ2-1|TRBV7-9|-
CASRLGRADYNEQFF
TGTGCCAGCAGGCTCGGGAGGGCCGACTACAATGAGCAGTTCTTC
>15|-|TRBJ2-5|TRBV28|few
CASSLVRRGQETQYF
TGTGCCAGCAGTTTAGTACGGAGAGGTCAAGAGACCCAGTACTTC
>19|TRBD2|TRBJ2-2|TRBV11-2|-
CASNRKWGAAGENTGELFF
TGTGCCAGCAATCGAAAATGGGGGGCAGCGGGAGAGAACACCGGGGAGCTGTTTTTT
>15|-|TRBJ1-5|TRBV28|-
CASRVPADSNQPQHF
TGTGCCAGCAGAGTACCGGCGGATAGCAATCAGCCCCAGCATTTT
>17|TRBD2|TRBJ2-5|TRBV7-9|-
CASSSLRLAGGQETQYF
TGTGCCAGCAGCTCTCTCAGACTAGCGGGAGGACAAGAGACCCAGTACTTC
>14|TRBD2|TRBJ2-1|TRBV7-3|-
CASSLRREDSEQFF
TGTGCCAGCAGCTTAAGGCGGGAGGACAGTGAGCAGTTCTTC
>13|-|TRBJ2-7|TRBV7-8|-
CASSLGGEYEQYF
TGTGCCAGCAGCTTAGGGGGGGAGTACGAGCAGTACTTC